A single sample gave rise to the 31 T cell receptor beta chains below, sequenced in a study of T cells in localized non-small cell lung cancer. The table came from immunoSEQ multiplex PCR; TCRdb's copy has only in-frame clones and leaves some out. The table lists approximately 3,500 clones, about 20% of them singletons, with over 8.5% in the top ten. Sequences were derived from lung tumor tissue, sampled before any cancer treatment. The source is a woman aged 35-70 years with stage III squamous cell lung carcinoma.

Only a few counts were recorded for this clone. This sequence joins TRBV9 and TRBJ2-6; D not certain. The germline V and J ends were trimmed by 2 bases and 4 bases, with 10 bases remaining between them. The V gene's germline CDR1 is SGDLS and CDR2 YYNGEE. This CDR3 has 15 residues. CDR3 loop: CASSVTHGGANVLTF. The CDR3 nucleotides are TGTGCCAGCAGCGTCACCCACGGAGGGGCCAACGTCCTGACTTTC.

The genes are TRBV6-8 and TRBJ1-5; 7 bases are a match to TRBD1. J lost 3 bases, V lost 5 bases, and 13 bases had no gene match. There are 17 residues in the CDR3. CDR1 and CDR2 (germline): MNHGY, SAAAGT. CDR3 nucleotide sequence: TGTGCCAGCAGTCCGGACTCCGGGACAGCTAACAATCAGCCCCAGCATTTT. It yields the protein CASSPDSGTANNQPQHF.

The J gene is TRBJ2-3, the V gene TRBV11-3; 14 positions agree with TRBD2. The CDR3 extends over 18 amino acids. V lost 3 bases, J lost 0 bases, and 5 bases stayed unmatched. The germline CDR1 and CDR2 sequences are SGHNT and YENEEA. The CDR3 region has the DNA TGTGCCAGCAGCTTGCCGGGACTAGCGGGAGCTAGCACAGATACGCAGTATTTT. Translation: CASSLPGLAGASTDTQYF.

This clone came up many times. V is TRBV7-2 and J is TRBJ2-5; D not certain. From germline, CDR1 is SGHTA and CDR2 FQGNSA. The CDR3 totals 13 residues. Trimming shortened V by 4 bases and J by 4 bases, and 10 bases separated the two germline ends. The CDR3 DNA follows: TGTGCCAGCAGCTACAGACCCGCAGAGACCCAGTACTTC. This sequence encodes CASSYRPAETQYF.

The chain combines TRBV19 with TRBJ2-5, with 12 bases identical to TRBD2. CDR1 LNHDA and CDR2 SQIVND come from the germline V gene (reference sequence). The trim removed 5 bases at V and 5 bases at J, leaving 9 bases unmatched. The length of the CDR3 is 16 residues. For the CDR3, the DNA is TGTGCCAGTAGTGGGAGACTAGCGGGAGAATCGGAGACCCAGTACTTC. Translated, it gives CASSGRLAGESETQYF. The full variable domain, with the rest looked up from reference TRBV19 and TRBJ2-5, is DGGITQSPKYLFRKEGQNVTLSCEQNLNHDAMYWYRQDPGQGLRLIYYSQIVNDFQKGDIAEGYSVSREKKESFPLTVTSAQKNPTAFYLCASSGRLAGESETQYFGPGTRLLVL.

The chain uses TRBV12-5 and TRBJ2-3, with D unclear. Germline assignment: CDR1 LGHNT and CDR2 FRNRAP. Trimming took 6 bases from V and 0 from J, leaving 7 bases between them. The CDR3 contains 13 residues. This CDR3 reads CASGGWSTDTQYF. DNA of the CDR3: TGTGCTAGTGGGGGTTGGAGCACAGATACGCAGTATTTT.

This clone is medium-sized. V gene TRBV28 combines with J gene TRBJ2-4; D not certain. The germline CDR1 and CDR2 sequences are MDHEN and SYDVKM. The length of the CDR3 is 16 residues. Trimming stripped 2 bases from V and 2 bases from J, with 13 bases between. CDR3 DNA: TGTGCCAGCAGTTTAGTCGGTTACACCACCAAAAACATTCAGTACTTC. It specifies CASSLVGYTTKNIQYF.

The chain joins TRBV5-1 to TRBJ2-7; TRBD1 agrees at 8 bases. The germline V gene encodes CDR1 SGHRS and CDR2 YFSETQ. There are 17 residues in the CDR3. Trimming removed 3 bases from V and 7 bases from J; junction bases left unmatched: 18. CDR3 protein: CASSSGAYGQGALEQYF. The CDR3 bases are TGCGCCAGCAGCTCTGGGGCGTATGGTCAGGGGGCATTGGAGCAGTACTTC.

This clone was seen more than once but under ten times. V is TRBV6-8 and J is TRBJ2-1; 7 bases match TRBD2. The germline gives CDR1 MNHGY, CDR2 SAAAGT. The CDR3 contains 16 residues. Trimming at V came to 5 bases and at J to 0 bases, leaving 7 bases not matched to a gene. Here the CDR3 DNA reads TGTGCCAGCAGTGGATCTAGCGGAAGCTCCTACAATGAGCAGTTCTTC. Protein: CASSGSSGSSYNEQFF.

This clone was seen more than once but under ten times. The chain recombines TRBV6-8 with TRBJ2-7; tentative D call: TRBD2 (6 bases). Germline values: CDR1 MNHGY, CDR2 SAAAGT. The CDR3 covers 14 residues. V was clipped by 6 bases and J by 7 bases, with 19 bases between them. CDR3 in amino acids: CASRFDAGRKEQYF. The CDR3 region has the DNA TGTGCCAGCAGATTCGATGCGGGGCGGAAAGAGCAGTACTTC.

This chain uses TRBV6-8 with TRBJ1-5; no clear D gene. The CDR3 loop spans 13 amino acids. Germline CDR1 reads MNHGY; CDR2 reads SAAAGT. V lost 5 bases and J 7 bases, leaving 12 bases between the germline ends. For the CDR3, the DNA is TGTGCCAGCAGTCGGACTGTGGAGCAGCCCCAGCATTTT. Its translation is CASSRTVEQPQHF.

In this sample, this clone turned up a few times. J is TRBJ1-2 and V is TRBV19, with unresolved D. This CDR3 has 15 amino acids. Between the trimmed V and J ends, which lost 3 bases and 0 bases, there was a span of 11 bases. Germline V gives CDR1 LNHDA, CDR2 SQIVND (reference sequence). The CDR3 loop is CASSIHGPTNYGYTF. The CDR3 coding sequence is TGTGCCAGTAGTATTCACGGGCCTACTAACTATGGCTACACCTTC.

The chain is built from TRBV11-3 and TRBJ2-7; 9 bases align to TRBD2. The CDR3 runs 14 residues. Germline V gene sequence: CDR1 SGHNT, CDR2 YENEEA. The V segment lost 7 bases and the J segment 1 base; nucleotides outside the gene matches: 5. The CDR3 region has the DNA TGTGCCAGCACAAGACTAGCGGATTCCTACGAGCAGTACTTC. This encodes CASTRLADSYEQYF.

This clone is termed medium-sized (0.01 to 0.1%). This chain connects TRBV6-8 to TRBJ2-3; no definite D call. The germline gives CDR1 MNHGY, CDR2 SAAAGT. V was cut by 7 bases and J by 0 bases, with 14 bases left in between. This CDR3 has 15 amino acids. CDR3 sequence (DNA): TGTGCCAGCAAGGTTGACCTAACTAGCACAGATACGCAGTATTTT. Amino acids: CASKVDLTSTDTQYF.

The chain combines TRBV29-1 with TRBJ2-1; TRBD2 matches at 7 bases. From germline, CDR1 is SQVTM and CDR2 ANQGSEA. Trimming removed 1 base from V and 10 bases from J; junction bases left unmatched: 4. CDR3 length equals 12 residues. The CDR3 nucleotides are TGCAGCGTTGAAGTGGCGGGAGAGGAGCAGTTCTTC. This codes for CSVEVAGEEQFF.

This clone has a single count. The chain joins TRBV28 to TRBJ1-5, with 9 bases that match TRBD1. The length of the CDR3 is 14 residues. Germline CDR1 and CDR2: MDHEN and SYDVKM. J gave up 7 bases and V 8 bases, and 9 bases lay outside the gene matches. As DNA, the CDR3 is TGTGCCAGCGTACCCGGACAGGGGCGGCAGCCCCAGCATTTT. The encoded protein is CASVPGQGRQPQHF.

This clone was seen only a few times. The chain is built from TRBV6-8 and TRBJ1-5; no firm D call. This CDR3 contains 16 residues. The germline CDR1 and CDR2 sequences are MNHGY and SAAAGT. Trimming left V 2 bases short and J 0 bases short, with 11 bases between. The CDR3 is CASSYQPPHSNQPQHF. CDR3 nucleotides: TGTGCCAGCAGTTACCAACCCCCTCATAGCAATCAGCCCCAGCATTTT.

This chain connects TRBV30 to TRBJ1-1; TRBD1 matches 7 bases. The germline V gene encodes CDR1 GTSNPN and CDR2 SVGIG (reference sequence). CDR3 length: 14 amino acids. V gave up 4 bases and J gave up 6 bases; unmatched junction bases: 11. CDR3 sequence reads: CAWTAQTGRAEAFF. CDR3 nucleotides: TGTGCCTGGACTGCTCAGACAGGGCGGGCTGAAGCTTTCTTT.

The chain couples TRBV6-8 to TRBJ1-3; the D is unclear. There are 15 residues in the CDR3. V lost 3 bases and J 0 bases, leaving 9 bases between the germline ends. Germline CDR1 MNHGY, CDR2 SAAAGT. CDR3 loop: CASSYNTYSGNTIYF. Here the CDR3 DNA reads TGTGCCAGCAGTTATAACACCTACTCTGGAAACACCATATATTTT.

By its share, this clone is medium-sized. V is TRBV23-1 and J is TRBJ2-1; D gene unclear. TRBV23-1 is given ORF status, its function remaining uncertain. V was cut by 6 bases and J by 5 bases, with 11 bases left in between. This CDR3 is built from 13 residues. This CDR3 is CASSQVVDNEQFF. In nucleotides, the CDR3 is TGCGCCAGCAGCCAAGTCGTTGACAATGAGCAGTTCTTC.

The chain employs TRBV11-3 and TRBJ1-1; D gene uncertain. Trimming left V 5 bases short and J 0 bases short, with 10 bases between. The V gene's germline CDR1 is SGHNT and CDR2 YENEEA. The CDR3 has 14 amino acids. CDR3 DNA sequence: TGTGCCAGCAGCGCGGATTCGATGAACACTGAAGCTTTCTTT. Protein product: CASSADSMNTEAFF. The full variable domain, its missing parts supplied by reference TRBV11-3 and TRBJ1-1, is EAGVVQSPRYKIIEKKQPVAFWCNPISGHNTLYWYLQNLGQGPELLIRYENEEAVDDSQLPKDRFSAERLKGVDSTLKIQPAELGDSAVYLCASSADSMNTEAFFGQGTRLTVV.

The CDR3, as DNA: TGTGCCAGTAGTATGGACAGGTCTAGCACAGATACGCAGTATTTT. Translating gives CASSMDRSSTDTQYF. V gene TRBV19 combines with J gene TRBJ2-3, with 7 bases identical to TRBD1. CDR1 and CDR2 from the germline V gene are LNHDA and SQIVND (reference sequence). This CDR3 spans 15 amino acids. After removal of 3 bases from V and 0 bases from J, the junction contained 3 bases not matched to a gene.

This chain connects TRBV10-2 to TRBJ2-3; D remains ambiguous. Between the trimmed V and J ends, which lost 7 bases and 4 bases, there was a span of 9 bases. The CDR3 spans 12 residues. The germline V gene has CDR1 WSHSY and CDR2 SAAADI. The CDR3 bases are TGCGCCAGCAAGCCCGGAGCAGATACGCAGTATTTT. It specifies CASKPGADTQYF.

In its sample, this clone ranks as medium-sized. The CDR3 DNA sequence: TGTGCCAGCAGTTATACGGGACAGGGATTCCAAGAGACCCAGTACTTC. Its translation: CASSYTGQGFQETQYF. The chain carries TRBV6-8 and TRBJ2-5, with 9 bases fitting TRBD1. Germline V gene lookup returns CDR1 MNHGY and CDR2 SAAAGT. The CDR3 sequence is 16 residues long. The ends lost 3 bases at V and 1 base at J; junction bases unmatched: 6.

The chain combines TRBV6-8 with TRBJ2-5; no clear D gene. From germline, CDR1 is MNHGY and CDR2 SAAAGT. Between the trimmed V and J ends, which lost 6 bases and 2 bases, there was a span of 13 bases. The CDR3 spans 14 residues. CDR3 residues: CASSLNLRQETQYF. CDR3 in DNA: TGTGCCAGCAGCCTGAACCTGAGACAAGAGACCCAGTACTTC.

J is TRBJ2-4 and V is TRBV11-3; weak D call: TRBD1 (5 bases). CDR1 is SGHNT and CDR2 is YENEEA in the germline V gene. This CDR3 contains 15 residues. V dropped 6 bases and J dropped 8 bases, with 20 bases sitting between them. CDR3 sequence: CASRPTRLTRDIQYF. The DNA for the CDR3 is TGTGCCAGCAGACCCACGCGGCTTACCAGGGACATTCAGTACTTC.

This clone was counted between two and nine times. The V and J genes are TRBV14 and TRBJ1-1; D gene uncertain. The V end was cut by 1 base, the J end by 4 bases, with 4 bases between. The germline V gene encodes CDR1 SGHDN and CDR2 FVKESK. This CDR3 has 12 residues. As DNA, the CDR3 is TGTGCCAGCAGCCAAGGGTTCACTGAAGCTTTCTTT. Its translation: CASSQGFTEAFF.

This clone is medium-sized within its sample. The chain recombines TRBV25-1 with TRBJ2-3, with a weak D call TRBD2 (5 bases). V gave up 6 bases and J gave up 5 bases, with 12 bases separating them. The CDR3 is made up of 13 amino acids. From germline, CDR1 is MGHDK and CDR2 SYGVNS. The CDR3 here is CASRVGSLDTQYF. Here the CDR3 DNA reads TGTGCCAGCAGGGTGGGGAGTCTAGATACGCAGTATTTT.

This clone ranks as medium-sized. This chain uses TRBV9 with TRBJ2-3; D call uncertain. This CDR3 has 14 amino acids. Trimming shortened V by 2 bases and J by 2 bases, and 9 bases separated the two germline ends. Looked up from germline, CDR1 is SGDLS and CDR2 is YYNGEE. DNA for the CDR3: TGTGCCAGCAGCGTTTATCCGACCACAGATACGCAGTATTTT. Encoded protein: CASSVYPTTDTQYF.

This clone was recorded a few times. This sequence joins TRBV28 and TRBJ2-1; 9 bases line up with TRBD1. This CDR3 has 15 residues. Germline V gives CDR1 MDHEN, CDR2 SYDVKM. The junction had 8 bases not matched to a gene; V was cut back by 6 bases and J by 5 bases. CDR3 DNA sequence: TGTGCCAGCAGCAACCGGGACAGGGTGAACAATGAGCAGTTCTTC. Its protein is CASSNRDRVNNEQFF.

In this sample, this clone turned up a few times. The chain links TRBV11-3 to TRBJ1-4; the match to TRBD1 covers 12 bases. The CDR3 runs 18 residues. V trimming: 6 bases; J trimming: 2 bases; junction bases outside the gene matches: 10. CDR1 and CDR2 from the germline V gene are SGHNT and YENEEA. CDR3 sequence reads: CASRYGGTGGITNEKLFF. The DNA of the CDR3 is TGTGCCAGCAGATACGGGGGGACAGGGGGCATCACTAATGAAAAACTGTTTTTT.